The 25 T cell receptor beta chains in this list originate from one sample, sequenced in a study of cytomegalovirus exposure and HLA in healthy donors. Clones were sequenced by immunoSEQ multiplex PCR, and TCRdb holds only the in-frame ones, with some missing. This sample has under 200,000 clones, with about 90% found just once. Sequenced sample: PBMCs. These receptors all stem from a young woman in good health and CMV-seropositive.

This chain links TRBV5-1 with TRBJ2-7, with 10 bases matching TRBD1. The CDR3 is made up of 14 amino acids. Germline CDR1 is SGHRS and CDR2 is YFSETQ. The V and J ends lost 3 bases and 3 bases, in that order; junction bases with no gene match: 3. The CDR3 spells CASSSGTGDYEQYF. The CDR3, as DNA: TGCGCCAGCAGCTCCGGGACAGGGGACTACGAGCAGTACTTC.

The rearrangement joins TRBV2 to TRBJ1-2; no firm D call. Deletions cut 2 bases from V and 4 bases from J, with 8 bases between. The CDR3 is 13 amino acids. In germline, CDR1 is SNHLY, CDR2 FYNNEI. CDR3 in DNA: TGTGCCAGCAGTGAAATGGGCCTCTATGGCTACACCTTC. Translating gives CASSEMGLYGYTF.

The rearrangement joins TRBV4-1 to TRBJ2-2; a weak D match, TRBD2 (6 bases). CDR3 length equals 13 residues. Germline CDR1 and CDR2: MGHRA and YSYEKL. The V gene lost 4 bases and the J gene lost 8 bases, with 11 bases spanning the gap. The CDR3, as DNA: TGCGCCAGCAGCCCCTCTCGGGGGGGGGAGCTGTTTTTT. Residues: CASSPSRGGELFF.

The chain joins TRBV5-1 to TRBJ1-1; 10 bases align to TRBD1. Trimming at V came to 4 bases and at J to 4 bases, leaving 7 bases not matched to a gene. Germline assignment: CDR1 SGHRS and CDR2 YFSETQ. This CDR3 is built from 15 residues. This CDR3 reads CASSATWTGGTEAFF. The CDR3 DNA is TGCGCCAGCAGCGCAACCTGGACAGGGGGCACTGAAGCTTTCTTT.

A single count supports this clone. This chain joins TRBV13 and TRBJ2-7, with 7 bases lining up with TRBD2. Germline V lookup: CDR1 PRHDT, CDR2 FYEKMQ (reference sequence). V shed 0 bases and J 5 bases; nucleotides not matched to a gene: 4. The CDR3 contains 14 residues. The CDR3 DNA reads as TGTGCCAGCAGCTTAGGCCTGACTAGCAACGAGCAGTACTTC. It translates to CASSLGLTSNEQYF.

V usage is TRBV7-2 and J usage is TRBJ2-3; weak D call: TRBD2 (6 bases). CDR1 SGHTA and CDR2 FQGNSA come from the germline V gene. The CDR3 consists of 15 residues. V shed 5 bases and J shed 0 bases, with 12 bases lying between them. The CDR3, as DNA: TGTGCCAGCAGCGTTAGCGGTTCTAGCACAGATACGCAGTATTTT. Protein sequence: CASSVSGSSTDTQYF.

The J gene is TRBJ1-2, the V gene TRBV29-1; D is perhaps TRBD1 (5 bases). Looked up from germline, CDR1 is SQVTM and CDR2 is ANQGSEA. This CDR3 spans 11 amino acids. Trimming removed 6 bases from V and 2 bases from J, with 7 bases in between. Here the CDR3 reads CSVDSNYGYTF. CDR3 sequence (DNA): TGCAGCGTAGACAGCAACTATGGCTACACCTTC.

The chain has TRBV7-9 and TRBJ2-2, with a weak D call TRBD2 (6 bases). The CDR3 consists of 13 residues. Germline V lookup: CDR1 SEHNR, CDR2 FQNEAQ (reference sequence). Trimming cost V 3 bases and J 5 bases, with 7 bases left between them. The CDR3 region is CASSFGGTGELFF. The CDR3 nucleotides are TGTGCCAGCAGCTTTGGGGGGACCGGGGAGCTGTTTTTT.

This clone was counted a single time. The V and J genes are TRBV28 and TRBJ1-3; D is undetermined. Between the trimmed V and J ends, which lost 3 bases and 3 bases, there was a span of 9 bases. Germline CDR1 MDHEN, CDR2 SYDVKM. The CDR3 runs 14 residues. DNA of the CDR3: TGTGCCAGCAGTTTCGGGGTCGGTGGAAACACCATATATTTT. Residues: CASSFGVGGNTIYF. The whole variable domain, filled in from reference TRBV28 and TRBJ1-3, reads DVKVTQSSRYLVKRTGEKVFLECVQDMDHENMFWYRQDPGLGLRLIYFSYDVKMKEKGDIPEGYSVSREKKERFSLILESASTNQTSMYLCASSFGVGGNTIYFGEGSWLTVV.

The CDR3, as DNA: TGTGCCAGCAGCTTACTAGCCTCCTCCTACAATGAGCAGTTCTTC. It encodes CASSLLASSYNEQFF. The chain couples TRBV11-2 to TRBJ2-1, with D possibly TRBD2 on 5 matching bases. Per the germline V gene, CDR1 is SGHAT and CDR2 is FQNNGV. Trimming removed 2 bases at V and 0 bases at J, with 8 bases between. This CDR3 is 15 amino acids long. Variable domain in full (rest from reference TRBV11-2 and TRBJ2-1): EAGVAQSPRYKIIEKRQSVAFWCNPISGHATLYWYQQILGQGPKLLIQFQNNGVVDDSQLPKDRFSAERLKGVDSTLKIQPAKLEDSAVYLCASSLLASSYNEQFFGPGTRLTVL.

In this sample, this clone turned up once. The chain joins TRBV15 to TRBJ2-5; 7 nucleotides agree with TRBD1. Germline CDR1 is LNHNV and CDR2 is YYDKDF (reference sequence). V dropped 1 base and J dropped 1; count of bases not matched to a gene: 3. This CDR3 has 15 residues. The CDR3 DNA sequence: TGTGCCACCAGCAGAGTCAACAGGGGCCAAGAGACCCAGTACTTC. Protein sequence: CATSRVNRGQETQYF.

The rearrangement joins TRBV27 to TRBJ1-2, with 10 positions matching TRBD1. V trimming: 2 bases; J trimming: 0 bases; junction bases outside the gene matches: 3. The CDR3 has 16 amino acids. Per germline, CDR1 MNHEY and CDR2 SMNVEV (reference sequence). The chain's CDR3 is CASSLGTGEPNYGYTF. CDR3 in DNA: TGTGCCAGCAGTTTAGGGACAGGGGAACCTAACTATGGCTACACCTTC.

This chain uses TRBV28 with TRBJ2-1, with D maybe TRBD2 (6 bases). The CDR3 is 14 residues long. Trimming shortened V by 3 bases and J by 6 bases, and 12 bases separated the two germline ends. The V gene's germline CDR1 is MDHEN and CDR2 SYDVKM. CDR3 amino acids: CASSLGRQLNEQFF. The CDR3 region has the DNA TGTGCCAGCAGTTTGGGGAGGCAGCTCAATGAGCAGTTCTTC. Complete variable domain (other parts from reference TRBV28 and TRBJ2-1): DVKVTQSSRYLVKRTGEKVFLECVQDMDHENMFWYRQDPGLGLRLIYFSYDVKMKEKGDIPEGYSVSREKKERFSLILESASTNQTSMYLCASSLGRQLNEQFFGPGTRLTVL.

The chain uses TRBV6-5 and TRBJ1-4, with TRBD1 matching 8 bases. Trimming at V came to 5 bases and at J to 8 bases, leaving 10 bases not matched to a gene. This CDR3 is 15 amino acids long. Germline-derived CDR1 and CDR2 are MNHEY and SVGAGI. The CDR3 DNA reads TGTGCCAGCAGTCGCCGGACAGGGTGGGCAGAAAAACTGTTTTTT. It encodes CASSRRTGWAEKLFF.

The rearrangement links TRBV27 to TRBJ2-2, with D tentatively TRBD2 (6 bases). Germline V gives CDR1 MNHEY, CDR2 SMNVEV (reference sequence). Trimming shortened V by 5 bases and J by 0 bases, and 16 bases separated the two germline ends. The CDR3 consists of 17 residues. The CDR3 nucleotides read TGTGCCAGCAGTGCGTCGGCGGGACGGTCGAACACCGGGGAGCTGTTTTTT. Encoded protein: CASSASAGRSNTGELFF.

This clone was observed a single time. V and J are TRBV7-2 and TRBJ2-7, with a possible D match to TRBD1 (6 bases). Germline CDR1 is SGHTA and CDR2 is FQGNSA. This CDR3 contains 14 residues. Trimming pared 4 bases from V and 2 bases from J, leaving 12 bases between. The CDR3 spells CASSSNRAAYEQYF. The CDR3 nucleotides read TGTGCCAGCAGCTCTAACAGGGCGGCCTACGAGCAGTACTTC.

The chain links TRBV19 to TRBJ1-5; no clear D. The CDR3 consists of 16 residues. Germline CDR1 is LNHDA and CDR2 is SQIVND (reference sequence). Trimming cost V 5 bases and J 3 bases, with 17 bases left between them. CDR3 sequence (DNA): TGTGCCAGTAGTCAGTCGGACCGCGGGATCAATCAGCCCCAGCATTTT. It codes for CASSQSDRGINQPQHF.

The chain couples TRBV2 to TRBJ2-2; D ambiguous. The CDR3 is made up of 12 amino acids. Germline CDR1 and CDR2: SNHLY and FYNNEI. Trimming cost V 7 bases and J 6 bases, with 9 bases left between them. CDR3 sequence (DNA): TGTGCCAGCAAATACTTGGCCGGGGAGCTGTTTTTT. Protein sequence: CASKYLAGELFF.

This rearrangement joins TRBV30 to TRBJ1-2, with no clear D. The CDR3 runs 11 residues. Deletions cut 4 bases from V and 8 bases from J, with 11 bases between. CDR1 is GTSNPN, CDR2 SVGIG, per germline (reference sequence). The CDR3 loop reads CAWKGGVGYTF. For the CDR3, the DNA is TGTGCCTGGAAGGGAGGTGTAGGCTACACCTTC.

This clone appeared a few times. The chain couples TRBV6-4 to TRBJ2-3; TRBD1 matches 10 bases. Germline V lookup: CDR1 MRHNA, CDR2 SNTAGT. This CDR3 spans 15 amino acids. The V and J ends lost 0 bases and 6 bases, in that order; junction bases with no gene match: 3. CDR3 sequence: CASSDSGTGVDTQYF. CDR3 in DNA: TGTGCCAGCAGTGACTCCGGGACAGGGGTTGATACGCAGTATTTT.

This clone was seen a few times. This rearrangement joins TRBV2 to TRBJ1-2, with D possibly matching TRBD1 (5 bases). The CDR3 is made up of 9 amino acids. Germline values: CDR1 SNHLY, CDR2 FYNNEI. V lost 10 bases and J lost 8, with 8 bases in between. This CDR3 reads CANKGGYTF. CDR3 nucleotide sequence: TGTGCCAACAAGGGGGGCTACACCTTC.

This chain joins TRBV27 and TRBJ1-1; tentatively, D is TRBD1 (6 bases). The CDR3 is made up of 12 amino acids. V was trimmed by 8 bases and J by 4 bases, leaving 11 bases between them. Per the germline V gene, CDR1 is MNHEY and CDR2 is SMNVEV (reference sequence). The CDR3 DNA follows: TGTGCCAGCCGGGGGGCGGGCACTGAAGCTTTCTTT. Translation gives CASRGAGTEAFF.

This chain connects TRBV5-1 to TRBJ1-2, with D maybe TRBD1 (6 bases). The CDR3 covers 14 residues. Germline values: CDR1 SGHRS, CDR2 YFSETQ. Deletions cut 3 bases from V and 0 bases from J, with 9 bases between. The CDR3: CASSSGTTNYGYTF. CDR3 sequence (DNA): TGCGCCAGCAGCTCGGGGACAACTAACTATGGCTACACCTTC. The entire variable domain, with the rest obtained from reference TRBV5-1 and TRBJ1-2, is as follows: KAGVTQTPRYLIKTRGQQVTLSCSPISGHRSVSWYQQTPGQGLQFLFEYFSETQRNKGNFPGRFSGRQFSNSRSEMNVSTLELGDSALYLCASSSGTTNYGYTFGSGTRLTVV.

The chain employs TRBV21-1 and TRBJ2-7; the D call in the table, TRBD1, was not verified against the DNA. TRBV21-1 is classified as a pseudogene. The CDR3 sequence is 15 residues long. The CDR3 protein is CASSPPAGGDGEQYF. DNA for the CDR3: TGTGCCAGCAGCCCCCCGGCAGGGGGAGACGGCGAGCAGTACTTC.

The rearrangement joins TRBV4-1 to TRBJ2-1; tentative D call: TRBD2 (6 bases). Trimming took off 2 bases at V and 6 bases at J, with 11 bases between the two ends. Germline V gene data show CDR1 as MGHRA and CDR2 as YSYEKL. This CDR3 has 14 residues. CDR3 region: CASSQPGLLNEQFF. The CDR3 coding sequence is TGCGCCAGCAGCCAACCGGGACTCCTCAATGAGCAGTTCTTC.